These 4 T cell receptor beta chains were sequenced from one sample in a study of T-cell memory formation after mild COVID-19. TCRdb fed the 5' RACE reads into MiXCR, producing one record per CDR3 protein. In the table there are 350,000 to 500,000 distinct CDR3 sequences, 15% to 20% of which are singletons. The sample was PBMCs or a T cell subset sorted from them (not recorded which). Receptors were obtained from a man aged 18 to 30 who had mild COVID-19 (a few samples of this study predate the infection). Cell type and time point are not known.

The V and J genes are TRBV15 and TRBJ1-5, with no clear D. Deletions cut 3 bases from V and 7 bases from J, with 10 bases between. This CDR3 contains 13 residues. Germline loops: CDR1 LNHNV, CDR2 YYDKDF (reference sequence). The CDR3 DNA is TGTGCCACCAGCAGCGTCAGTTGGCAGCCCCAGCATTTT. It specifies CATSSVSWQPQHF.

Only a few counts were recorded for this clonotype. The J gene is TRBJ1-1, the V gene TRBV29-1; D not resolved. Germline V gives CDR1 SQVTM, CDR2 ANQGSEA. V lost 7 bases and J lost 0, with 21 bases in between. This CDR3 region has 16 residues. In DNA, the CDR3 is TGCAGCGGCCAGCGGGGAATAGTACGTATGAACACTGAAGCTTTCTTT. This sequence encodes CSGQRGIVRMNTEAFF.

In regard to this clonotype: The junction departs from the called germline gene at one end, perhaps through a read error. The CDR3 nucleotides read TGTGCCACCAGCACTCAGGGAGAGGCAAACTCTGGCTACACCTTC. Residues: CATSTQGEANSGYTF. The chain has TRBV15 and TRBJ1-2; a possible D gene is TRBD1 (5 bases). The CDR3 has 15 amino acids. CDR1 is LNHNV and CDR2 is YYDKDF in the germline V gene (reference sequence).

This clonotype was seen a handful of times. The rearrangement uses TRBV29-1 and TRBJ2-1; perhaps D is TRBD1 or TRBD2 (6 bases each). Germline CDR1 and CDR2: SQVTM and ANQGSEA. V lost 3 bases and J lost 13, with 19 bases in between. CDR3 length equals 13 residues. The CDR3: CSVDFLTSGAQFF. Here the CDR3 DNA reads TGCAGCGTTGATTTTCTGACCTCGGGGGCCCAGTTCTTC.